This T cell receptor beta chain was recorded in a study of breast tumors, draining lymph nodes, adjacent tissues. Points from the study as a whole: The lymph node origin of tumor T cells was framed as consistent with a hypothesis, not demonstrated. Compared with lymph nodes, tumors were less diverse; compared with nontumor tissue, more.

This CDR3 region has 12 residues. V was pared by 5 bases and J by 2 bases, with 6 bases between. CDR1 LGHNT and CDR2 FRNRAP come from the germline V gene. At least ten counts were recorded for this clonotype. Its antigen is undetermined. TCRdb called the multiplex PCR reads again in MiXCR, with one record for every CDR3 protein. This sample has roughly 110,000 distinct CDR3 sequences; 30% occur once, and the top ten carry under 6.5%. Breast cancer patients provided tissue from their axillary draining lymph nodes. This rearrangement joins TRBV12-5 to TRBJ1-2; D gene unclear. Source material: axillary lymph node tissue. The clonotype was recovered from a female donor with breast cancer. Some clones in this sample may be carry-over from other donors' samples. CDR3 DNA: TGTGCTAGTGGTGGCCTAAACTATGGCTACACCTTC. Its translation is CASGGLNYGYTF.